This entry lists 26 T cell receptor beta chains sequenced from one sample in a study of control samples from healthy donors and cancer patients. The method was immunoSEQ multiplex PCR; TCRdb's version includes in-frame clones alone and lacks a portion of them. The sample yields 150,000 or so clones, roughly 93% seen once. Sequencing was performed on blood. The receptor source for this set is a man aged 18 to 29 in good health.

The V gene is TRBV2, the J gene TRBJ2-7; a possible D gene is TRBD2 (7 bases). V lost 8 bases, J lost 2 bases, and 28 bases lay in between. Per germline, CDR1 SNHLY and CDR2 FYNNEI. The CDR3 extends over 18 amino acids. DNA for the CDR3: TGTGCCAGCGGGGAGGGCGGATGGGCCAAGGGGGGGCCCTACGAGCAGTACTTC. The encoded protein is CASGEGGWAKGGPYEQYF. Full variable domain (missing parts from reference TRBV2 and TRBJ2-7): EPEVTQTPSHQVTQMGQEVILRCVPISNHLYFYWYRQILGQKVEFLVSFYNNEISEKSEIFDDQFSVERPDGSNFTLKIRSTKLEDSAMYFCASGEGGWAKGGPYEQYFGPGTRLTVT.

The CDR3, as DNA: TGTGCCAGCAGCTTTGGGGCGGTAGGAAACACCATATATTTT. This codes for CASSFGAVGNTIYF. The V gene is TRBV7-2, the J gene TRBJ1-3, with D possibly being TRBD1 (5 bases). This CDR3 has 14 amino acids. Trimming stripped 3 bases from V and 4 bases from J, with 10 bases between. Germline CDR1 and CDR2: SGHTA and FQGNSA.

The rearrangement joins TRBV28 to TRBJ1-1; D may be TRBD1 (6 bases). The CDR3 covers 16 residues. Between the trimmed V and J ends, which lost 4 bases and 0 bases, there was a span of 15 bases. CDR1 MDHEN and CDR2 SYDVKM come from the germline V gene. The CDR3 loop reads CASSSRGGPMNTEAFF. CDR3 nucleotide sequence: TGTGCCAGCAGTTCACGGGGGGGCCCTATGAACACTGAAGCTTTCTTT.

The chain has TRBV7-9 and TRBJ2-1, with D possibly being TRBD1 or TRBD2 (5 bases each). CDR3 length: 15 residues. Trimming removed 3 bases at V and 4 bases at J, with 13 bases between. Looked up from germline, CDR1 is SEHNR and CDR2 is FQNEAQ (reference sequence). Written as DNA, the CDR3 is TGTGCCAGCAGCTTTGGGGGAGCCCCTTACAATGAGCAGTTCTTC. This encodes CASSFGGAPYNEQFF. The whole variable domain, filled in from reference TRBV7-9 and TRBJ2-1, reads DTGVSQNPRHKITKRGQNVTFRCDPISEHNRLYWYRQTLGQGPEFLTYFQNEAQLEKSRLLSDRFSAERPKGSFSTLEIQRTEQGDSAMYLCASSFGGAPYNEQFFGPGTRLTVL.

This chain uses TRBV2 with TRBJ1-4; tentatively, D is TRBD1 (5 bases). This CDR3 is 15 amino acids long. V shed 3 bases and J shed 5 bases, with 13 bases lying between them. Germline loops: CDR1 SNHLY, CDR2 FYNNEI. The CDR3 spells CASSEGGAPNEKLFF. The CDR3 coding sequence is TGTGCCAGCAGTGAGGGGGGAGCGCCGAATGAAAAACTGTTTTTT.

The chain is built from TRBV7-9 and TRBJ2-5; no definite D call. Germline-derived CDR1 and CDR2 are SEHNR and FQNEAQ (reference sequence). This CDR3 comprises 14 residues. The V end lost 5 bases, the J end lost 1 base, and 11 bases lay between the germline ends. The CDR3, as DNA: TGTGCCAGCAGCCACATGAGAACCCAAGAGACCCAGTACTTC. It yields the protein CASSHMRTQETQYF.

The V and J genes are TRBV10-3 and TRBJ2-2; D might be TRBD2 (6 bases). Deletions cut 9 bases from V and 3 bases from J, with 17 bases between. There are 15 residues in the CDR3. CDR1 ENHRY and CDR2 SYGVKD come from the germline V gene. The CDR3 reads CAIKGRTGDTGELFF. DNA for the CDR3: TGTGCCATTAAGGGTCGGACGGGGGACACCGGGGAGCTGTTTTTT.

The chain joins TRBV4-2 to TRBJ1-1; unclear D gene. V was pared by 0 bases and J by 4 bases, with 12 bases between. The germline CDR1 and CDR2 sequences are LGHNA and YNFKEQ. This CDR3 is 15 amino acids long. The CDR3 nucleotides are TGTGCCAGCAGCCAAGATTTCGGCGGGAGCACTGAAGCTTTCTTT. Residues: CASSQDFGGSTEAFF.

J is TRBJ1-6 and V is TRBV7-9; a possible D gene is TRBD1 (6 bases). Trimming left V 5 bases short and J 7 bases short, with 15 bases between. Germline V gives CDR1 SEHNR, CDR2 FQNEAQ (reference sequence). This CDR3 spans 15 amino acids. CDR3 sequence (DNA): TGTGCCAGCAGCCTTCCTAGCGGACAGAATTCACCCCTCCACTTT. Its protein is CASSLPSGQNSPLHF.

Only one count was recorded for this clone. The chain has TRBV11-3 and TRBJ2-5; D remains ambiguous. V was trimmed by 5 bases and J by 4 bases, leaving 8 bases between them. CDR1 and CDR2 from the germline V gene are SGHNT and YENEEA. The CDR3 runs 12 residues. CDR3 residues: CASSRNGETQYF. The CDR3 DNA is TGTGCCAGCAGCCGGAACGGAGAGACCCAGTACTTC.

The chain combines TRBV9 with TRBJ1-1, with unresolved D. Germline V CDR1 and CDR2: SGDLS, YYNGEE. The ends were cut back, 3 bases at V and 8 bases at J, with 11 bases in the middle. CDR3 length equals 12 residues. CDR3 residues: CASSAAEGEAFF. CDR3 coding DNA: TGTGCCAGCAGCGCCGCCGAAGGGGAAGCTTTCTTT.

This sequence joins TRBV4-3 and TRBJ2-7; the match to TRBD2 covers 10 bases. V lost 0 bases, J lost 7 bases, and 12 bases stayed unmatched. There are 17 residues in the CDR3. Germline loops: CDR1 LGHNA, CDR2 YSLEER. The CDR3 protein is CASSQDRSGRAFKEQYF. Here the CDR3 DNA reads TGCGCCAGCAGCCAAGATCGGAGCGGGAGGGCCTTTAAGGAGCAGTACTTC.

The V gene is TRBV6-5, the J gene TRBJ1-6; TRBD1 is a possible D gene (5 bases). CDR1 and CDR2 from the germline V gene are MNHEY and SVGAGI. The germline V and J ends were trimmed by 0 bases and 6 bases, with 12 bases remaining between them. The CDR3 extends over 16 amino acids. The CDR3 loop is CASSYSTGTANSPLHF. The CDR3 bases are TGTGCCAGCAGTTACTCGACCGGGACGGCTAATTCACCCCTCCACTTT.

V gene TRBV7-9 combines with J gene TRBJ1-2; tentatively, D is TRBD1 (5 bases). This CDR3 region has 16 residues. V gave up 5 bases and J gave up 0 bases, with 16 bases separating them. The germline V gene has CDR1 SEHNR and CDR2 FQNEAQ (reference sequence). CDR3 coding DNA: TGTGCCAGCAGCCCGGGGCGGCGGAGAACTAACTATGGCTACACCTTC. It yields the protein CASSPGRRRTNYGYTF.

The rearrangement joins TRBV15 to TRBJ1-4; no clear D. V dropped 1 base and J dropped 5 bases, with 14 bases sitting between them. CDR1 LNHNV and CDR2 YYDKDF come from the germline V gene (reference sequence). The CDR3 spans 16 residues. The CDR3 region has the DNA TGTGCCACCAGCAGAGGCTGGGCAGATGGAAATGAAAAACTGTTTTTT. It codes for CATSRGWADGNEKLFF. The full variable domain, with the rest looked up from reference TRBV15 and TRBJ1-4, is DAMVIQNPRYQVTQFGKPVTLSCSQTLNHNVMYWYQQKSSQAPKLLFHYYDKDFNNEADTPDNFQSRRPNTSFCFLDIRSPGLGDTAMYLCATSRGWADGNEKLFFGSGTQLSVL.

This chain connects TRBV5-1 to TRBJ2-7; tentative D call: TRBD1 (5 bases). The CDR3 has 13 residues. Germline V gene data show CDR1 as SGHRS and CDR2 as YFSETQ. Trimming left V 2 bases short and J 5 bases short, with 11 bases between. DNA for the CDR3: TGCGCCAGCAGCTTCTCTACAGGCAACGAGCAGTACTTC. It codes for CASSFSTGNEQYF.

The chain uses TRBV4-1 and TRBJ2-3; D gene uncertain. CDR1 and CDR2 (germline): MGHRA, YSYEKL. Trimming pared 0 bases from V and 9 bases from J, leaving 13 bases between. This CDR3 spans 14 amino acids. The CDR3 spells CASSQEWVTRTQYF. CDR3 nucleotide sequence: TGCGCCAGCAGCCAAGAGTGGGTAACACGGACGCAGTATTTT.

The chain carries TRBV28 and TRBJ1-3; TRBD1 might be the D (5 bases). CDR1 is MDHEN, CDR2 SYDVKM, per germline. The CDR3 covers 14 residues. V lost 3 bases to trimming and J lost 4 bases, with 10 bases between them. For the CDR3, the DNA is TGTGCCAGCAGTTTCCCCAGGGCAGGAAACACCATATATTTT. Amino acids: CASSFPRAGNTIYF. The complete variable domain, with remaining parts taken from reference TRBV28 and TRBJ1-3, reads DVKVTQSSRYLVKRTGEKVFLECVQDMDHENMFWYRQDPGLGLRLIYFSYDVKMKEKGDIPEGYSVSREKKERFSLILESASTNQTSMYLCASSFPRAGNTIYFGEGSWLTVV.

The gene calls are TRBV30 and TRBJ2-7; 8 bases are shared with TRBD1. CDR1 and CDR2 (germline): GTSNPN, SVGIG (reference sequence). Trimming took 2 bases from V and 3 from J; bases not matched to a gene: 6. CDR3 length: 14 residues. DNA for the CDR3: TGTGCCTGGAGTTGGGGGACAGGCGACTACGAGCAGTACTTC. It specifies CAWSWGTGDYEQYF.

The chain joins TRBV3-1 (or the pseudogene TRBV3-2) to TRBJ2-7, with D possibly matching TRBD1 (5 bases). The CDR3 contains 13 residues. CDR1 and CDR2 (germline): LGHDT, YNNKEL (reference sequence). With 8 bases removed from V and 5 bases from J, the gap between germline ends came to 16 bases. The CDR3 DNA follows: TGTGCCAGCGGAGACAGCCTAAAAGACGAGCAGTACTTC. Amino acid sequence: CASGDSLKDEQYF.

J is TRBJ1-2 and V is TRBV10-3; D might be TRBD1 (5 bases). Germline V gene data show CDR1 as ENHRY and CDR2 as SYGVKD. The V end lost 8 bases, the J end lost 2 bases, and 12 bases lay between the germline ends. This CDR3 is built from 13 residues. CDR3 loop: CAIGGGPNYGYTF. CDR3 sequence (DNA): TGTGCCATCGGCGGGGGTCCGAACTATGGCTACACCTTC.

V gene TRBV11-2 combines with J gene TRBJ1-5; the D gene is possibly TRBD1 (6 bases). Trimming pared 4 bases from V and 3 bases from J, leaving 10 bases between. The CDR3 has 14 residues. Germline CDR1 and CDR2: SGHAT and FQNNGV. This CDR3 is CASSSGQYNQPQHF. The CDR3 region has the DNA TGTGCCAGCAGCTCCGGACAGTACAATCAGCCCCAGCATTTT.

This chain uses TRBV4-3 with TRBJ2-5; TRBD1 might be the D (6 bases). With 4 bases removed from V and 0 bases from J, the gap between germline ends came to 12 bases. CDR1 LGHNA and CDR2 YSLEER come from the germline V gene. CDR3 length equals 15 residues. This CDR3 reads CASSLGRGYQETQYF. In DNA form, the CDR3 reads TGCGCCAGCAGCCTCGGCAGGGGTTACCAAGAGACCCAGTACTTC.

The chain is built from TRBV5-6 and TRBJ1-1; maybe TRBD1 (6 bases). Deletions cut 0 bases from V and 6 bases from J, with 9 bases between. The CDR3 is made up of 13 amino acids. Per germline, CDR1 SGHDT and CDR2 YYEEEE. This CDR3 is CASSLGDTPEAFF. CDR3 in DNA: TGTGCCAGCAGCTTGGGGGACACCCCTGAAGCTTTCTTT.

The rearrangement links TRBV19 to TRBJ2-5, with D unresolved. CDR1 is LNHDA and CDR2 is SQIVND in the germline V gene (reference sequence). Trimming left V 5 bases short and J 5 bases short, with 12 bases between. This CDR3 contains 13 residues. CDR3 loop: CASSFPRGETQYF. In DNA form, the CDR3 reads TGTGCCAGTAGTTTTCCTCGTGGGGAGACCCAGTACTTC. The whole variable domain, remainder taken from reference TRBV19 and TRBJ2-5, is DGGITQSPKYLFRKEGQNVTLSCEQNLNHDAMYWYRQDPGQGLRLIYYSQIVNDFQKGDIAEGYSVSREKKESFPLTVTSAQKNPTAFYLCASSFPRGETQYFGPGTRLLVL.

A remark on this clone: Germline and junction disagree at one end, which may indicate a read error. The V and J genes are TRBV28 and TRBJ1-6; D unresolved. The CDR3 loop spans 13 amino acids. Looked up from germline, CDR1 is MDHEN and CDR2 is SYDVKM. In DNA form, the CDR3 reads TGTGCCAGCAGTTGGGAGGCGGCAGACCCCGTCGACTTT. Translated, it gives CASSWEAADPVDF.